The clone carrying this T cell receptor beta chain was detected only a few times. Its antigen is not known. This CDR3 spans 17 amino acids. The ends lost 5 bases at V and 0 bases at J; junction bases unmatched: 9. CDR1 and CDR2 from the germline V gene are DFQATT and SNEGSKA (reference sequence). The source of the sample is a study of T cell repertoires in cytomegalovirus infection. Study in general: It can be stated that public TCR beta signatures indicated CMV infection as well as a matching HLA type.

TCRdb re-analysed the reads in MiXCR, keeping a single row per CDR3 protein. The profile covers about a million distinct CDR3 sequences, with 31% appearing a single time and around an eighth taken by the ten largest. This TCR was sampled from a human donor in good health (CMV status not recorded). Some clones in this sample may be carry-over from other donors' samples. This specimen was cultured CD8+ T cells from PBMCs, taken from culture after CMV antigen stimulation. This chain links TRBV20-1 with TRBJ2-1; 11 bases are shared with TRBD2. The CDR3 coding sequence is TGCAGTGCTCAGACTAGCGGGGTTAAGAGCTCCTACAATGAGCAGTTCTTC. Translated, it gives CSAQTSGVKSSYNEQFF.